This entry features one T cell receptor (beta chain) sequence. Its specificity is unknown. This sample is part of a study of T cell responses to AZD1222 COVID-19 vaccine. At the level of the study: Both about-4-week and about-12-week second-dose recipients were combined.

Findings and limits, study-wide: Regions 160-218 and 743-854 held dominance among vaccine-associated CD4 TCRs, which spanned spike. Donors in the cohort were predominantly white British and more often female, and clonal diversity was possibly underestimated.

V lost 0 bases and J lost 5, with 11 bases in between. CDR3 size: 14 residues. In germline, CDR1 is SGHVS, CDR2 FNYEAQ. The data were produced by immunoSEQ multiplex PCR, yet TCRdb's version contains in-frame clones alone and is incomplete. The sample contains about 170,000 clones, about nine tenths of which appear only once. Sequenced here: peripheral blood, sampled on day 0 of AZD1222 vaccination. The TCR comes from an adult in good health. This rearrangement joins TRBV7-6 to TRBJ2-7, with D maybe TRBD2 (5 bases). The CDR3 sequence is CASSLAGLGDEQYF. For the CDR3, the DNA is TGTGCCAGCAGCTTAGCCGGACTCGGGGACGAGCAGTACTTC.